The 30 T cell receptor beta chains reported below all come from one sample, sequenced in a study of T cells in Graves' hyperthyroidism and ophthalmopathy. It was RNA transcripts that yielded the amplified TCR beta CDR3 regions. When the TCR CDR3 underwent first-round RT-PCR, the HTBI primer set was used. TCRdb called the multiplex PCR reads again in MiXCR, with one record for every CDR3 protein. In the table there are hundreds of thousands of distinct CDR3 sequences, 11% to 15% of which are singletons. Sequenced input: blood. These receptor sequences come from a woman aged 18 to 35 with Graves' hyperthyroidism.

In this sample, this clonotype turned up many times. The V gene is TRBV30, the J gene TRBJ1-5; perhaps TRBD1 as D (6 bases). V lost 0 bases to trimming and J lost 5 bases, with 8 bases between them. The germline CDR1 and CDR2 sequences are GTSNPN and SVGIG (reference sequence). The CDR3 has 13 amino acids. The CDR3 loop reads CAWSVAGDQPQHF. The CDR3 bases are TGTGCCTGGAGTGTGGCAGGGGATCAGCCCCAGCATTTT.

This clonotype appeared a few times. This chain joins TRBV18 and TRBJ1-1, with TRBD1 matching over 9 bases. Per germline, CDR1 KGHSH and CDR2 LQKENI. V dropped 6 bases and J dropped 1; count of bases not matched to a gene: 3. CDR3 length: 14 amino acids. CDR3 loop: CASSWDRENTEAFF. CDR3 bases: TGTGCCAGCTCGTGGGACAGGGAGAACACTGAAGCTTTCTTT.

There are many counts of this clonotype. The chain is built from TRBV29-1 and TRBJ2-3; D gene ambiguous. Germline CDR1 SQVTM, CDR2 ANQGSEA. The CDR3 is 11 amino acids. V lost 4 bases, J lost 6 bases, and 8 bases lay in between. The CDR3 here is CSVAVVDTQYF. The CDR3, as DNA: TGCAGCGTTGCGGTAGTGGATACGCAGTATTTT.

This clonotype occurred many times. V is TRBV18 and J is TRBJ2-1; a possible D gene is TRBD2 (5 bases). The V and J ends lost 8 bases and 1 base respectively, with 18 bases between them. The germline V gene has CDR1 KGHSH and CDR2 LQKENI. The CDR3 runs 16 residues. CDR3 amino acids: CASSPPTSGSYNEQFF. The CDR3 coding sequence is TGTGCCAGCAGTCCACCTACTAGTGGATCCTACAATGAGCAGTTCTTC.

The chain has TRBV11-2 and TRBJ2-6; D remains ambiguous. Germline lookup yields CDR1 SGHAT and CDR2 FQNNGV. Trimming took 3 bases from V and 3 from J, leaving 3 bases between them. This CDR3 contains 13 residues. The CDR3 spells CASSFNGANVLTF. The CDR3 nucleotides are TGTGCCAGCAGCTTTAATGGGGCCAACGTCCTGACTTTC.

This clonotype was counted between two and nine times. The chain uses TRBV4-1 and TRBJ1-2; no definite D call. V dropped 1 base and J dropped 6 bases, with 9 bases sitting between them. The V gene's germline CDR1 is MGHRA and CDR2 YSYEKL. The CDR3 covers 13 residues. This CDR3 reads CASSQGVWDGYTF. The DNA of the CDR3 is TGCGCCAGCAGCCAAGGGGTGTGGGATGGCTACACCTTC.

The table lists this clonotype with a few counts. This CDR3 is CASSKTGSSIQYF. In nucleotides, the CDR3 is TGTGCCAGCAGCAAGACAGGATCAAGCATTCAGTACTTC. The chain employs TRBV2 and TRBJ2-4, with D possibly TRBD1 on 6 matching bases. The V end lost 6 bases, the J end lost 9 bases, and 15 bases lay between the germline ends. This CDR3 spans 13 amino acids. The germline CDR1 and CDR2 sequences are SNHLY and FYNNEI.

This clonotype has just a few counts. The J gene is TRBJ2-2, the V gene TRBV20-1; 8 bases are shared with TRBD2. CDR1 DFQATT and CDR2 SNEGSKA come from the germline V gene (reference sequence). The V and J ends lost 6 bases and 2 bases, in that order; junction bases with no gene match: 8. This CDR3 region has 15 residues. CDR3 sequence reads: CSAALGRGNTGELFF. CDR3 nucleotide sequence: TGCAGTGCCGCGCTCGGGAGGGGAAACACCGGGGAGCTGTTTTTT.

This clonotype was seen at least ten times. The CDR3 here is CASSTLQGYTF. The CDR3 nucleotides read TGTGCCAGCAGCACACTTCAGGGCTACACCTTC. The rearrangement joins TRBV5-5 to TRBJ1-2; no firm D call. CDR1 and CDR2 (germline): SGHKS, YYEKEE (reference sequence). This CDR3 has 11 amino acids. Trimming took 4 bases from V and 8 from J, leaving 9 bases between them.

This clonotype was observed at least ten times. The chain joins TRBV7-8 to TRBJ1-1; TRBD1 aligns across 8 bases. Trimming took 1 base from V and 1 from J; bases not matched to a gene: 2. The CDR3 is 15 amino acids. CDR1 and CDR2 from the germline V gene are SGHVS and FQNEAQ. This chain's CDR3 is CASSLGGQANTEAFF. The CDR3 bases are TGTGCCAGCAGCTTAGGGGGACAGGCGAACACTGAAGCTTTCTTT. The complete variable domain, with remaining parts taken from reference TRBV7-8 and TRBJ1-1, reads GAGVSQSPRYKVAKRGQDVALRCDPISGHVSLFWYQQALGQGPEFLTYFQNEAQLDKSGLPSDRFFAERPEGSVSTLKIQRTQQEDSAVYLCASSLGGQANTEAFFGQGTRLTVV.

This clonotype was seen ten or more times. The chain uses TRBV30 and TRBJ1-5, with D perhaps matching TRBD1 (5 bases). The CDR3 totals 14 residues. Trimming took 0 bases from V and 3 from J, leaving 9 bases between them. Germline V gives CDR1 GTSNPN, CDR2 SVGIG (reference sequence). The CDR3 DNA is TGTGCCTGGAGTGTTGGGACCTACAATCAGCCCCAGCATTTT. It is translated as CAWSVGTYNQPQHF.

There are many counts of this clonotype. CDR3 sequence reads: CASSQDWGSGTQYF. As DNA, the CDR3 is TGTGCCAGCAGCCAAGATTGGGGGTCCGGGACCCAGTACTTC. The chain links TRBV3-1 to TRBJ2-5; D may match TRBD1 or TRBD2 (5 bases each). Trimming removed 0 bases at V and 7 bases at J, with 12 bases between. The CDR3 runs 14 residues. Germline-derived CDR1 and CDR2 are LGHDT and YNNKEL (reference sequence).

V and J are TRBV6-4 and TRBJ2-7; 7 positions match TRBD2. Trimming took 6 bases from V and 1 from J; bases not matched to a gene: 9. Germline V gene sequence: CDR1 MRHNA, CDR2 SNTAGT. This CDR3 contains 15 residues. CDR3 coding DNA: TGTGCCAGCAGAGAGGGAGGGTCTCGGTCCTACGAGCAGTACTTC. This codes for CASREGGSRSYEQYF.

This clonotype was seen only a few times. J is TRBJ1-2 and V is TRBV14; no clear D gene. The V end was cut by 0 bases, the J end by 4 bases, with 3 bases between. Germline CDR1 and CDR2: SGHDN and FVKESK. The CDR3 is 12 residues long. The chain's CDR3 is CASSQDRYGYTF. Here the CDR3 DNA reads TGTGCCAGCAGCCAAGACCGCTATGGCTACACCTTC.

This clonotype was seen repeatedly, ten times or more. The rearrangement uses TRBV7-9 and TRBJ2-7; no reliable D call. CDR3 size: 12 residues. V lost 1 base, J lost 7 bases, and 8 bases lay in between. CDR1 SEHNR and CDR2 FQNEAQ come from the germline V gene (reference sequence). CDR3 residues: CASSLGLGEQYF. The CDR3 coding sequence is TGTGCCAGCAGCTTAGGATTGGGGGAGCAGTACTTC.

This clonotype was counted only a few times. The V call is TRBV19, the J call TRBJ2-7, with D maybe TRBD2 (6 bases). CDR1 is LNHDA and CDR2 is SQIVND in the germline V gene (reference sequence). The CDR3 covers 14 residues. V lost 7 bases, J lost 3 bases, and 16 bases lay in between. CDR3: CASNPGTSVYEQYF. DNA for the CDR3: TGTGCCAGTAACCCCGGGACTTCAGTCTACGAGCAGTACTTC.

This clonotype appeared many times. The chain has TRBV7-2 and TRBJ2-6; D uncertain. Germline V gene sequence: CDR1 SGHTA, CDR2 FQGNSA. The CDR3 is 14 residues long. Trimming left V 2 bases short and J 2 bases short, with 4 bases between. CDR3 nucleotides: TGTGCCAGCAGCTTAATGGCTGGGGCCAACGTCCTGACTTTC. It translates to CASSLMAGANVLTF.

This clonotype was seen many times. The V gene is TRBV20-1, the J gene TRBJ2-3; weak D call: TRBD1 (6 bases). Germline V lookup: CDR1 DFQATT, CDR2 SNEGSKA (reference sequence). The CDR3 is 13 amino acids. V was pared by 5 bases and J by 1 base, with 10 bases between. The CDR3 DNA reads as TGCAGTGCTCAAAGACAGGGCACAGATACGCAGTATTTT. This sequence encodes CSAQRQGTDTQYF.

At least ten counts were recorded for this clonotype. The chain is built from TRBV6-5 and TRBJ2-1; perhaps TRBD2 as D (5 bases). Per the germline V gene, CDR1 is MNHEY and CDR2 is SVGAGI. V lost 2 bases to trimming and J lost 0 bases, with 11 bases between them. The CDR3 extends over 16 amino acids. CDR3 nucleotides: TGTGCCAGCAGTTACGAGGGCGGAGCCTCCTACAATGAGCAGTTCTTC. It specifies CASSYEGGASYNEQFF.

The chain uses TRBV18 and TRBJ2-3; D unclear. Trimming stripped 5 bases from V and 5 bases from J, with 8 bases between. This CDR3 has 12 residues. Germline V lookup: CDR1 KGHSH, CDR2 LQKENI. The CDR3 here is CASSARRDTQYF. The CDR3 DNA reads TGTGCCAGCTCAGCACGGAGAGATACGCAGTATTTT. The full variable domain, rest sourced from reference TRBV18 and TRBJ2-3, is NAGVMQNPRHLVRRRGQEARLRCSPMKGHSHVYWYRQLPEEGLKFMVYLQKENIIDESGMPKERFSAEFPKEGPSILRIQQVVRGDSAAYFCASSARRDTQYFGPGTRLTVL.

This clonotype was seen more than once but under ten times. This CDR3 reads CASSGTRAYEQYF. In nucleotides, the CDR3 is TGCGCCAGCAGCGGGACAAGAGCCTACGAGCAGTACTTC. This chain joins TRBV10-2 and TRBJ2-7, with a possible D match to TRBD1 (6 bases). The CDR3 extends over 13 amino acids. Germline values: CDR1 WSHSY, CDR2 SAAADI. V lost 6 bases, J lost 2 bases, and 11 bases lay in between.

This chain joins TRBV12-3 or TRBV12-4 and TRBJ1-2; possible D gene TRBD1, 6 bases. CDR3 length: 13 residues. Trimming pared 2 bases from V and 8 bases from J, leaving 12 bases between. The CDR3 spells CASSLQGLGGYTF. DNA for the CDR3: TGTGCCAGCAGTTTACAGGGGCTAGGAGGCTACACCTTC.

This chain links TRBV20-1 with TRBJ1-1; the match to TRBD1 covers 8 bases. The germline V gene encodes CDR1 DFQATT and CDR2 SNEGSKA (reference sequence). The CDR3 has 14 amino acids. V dropped 6 bases and J dropped 0; count of bases not matched to a gene: 6. CDR3 in amino acids: CSARTGSLNTEAFF. The CDR3 bases are TGCAGTGCGCGGACAGGGTCCCTGAACACTGAAGCTTTCTTT.

A few counts support this clonotype. The J gene is TRBJ2-1, the V gene TRBV18, with 11 bases aligning to TRBD2. V lost 4 bases and J lost 6; bases outside the gene matches: 5. Germline V lookup: CDR1 KGHSH, CDR2 LQKENI. CDR3 length: 15 residues. The CDR3 sequence: CASSQDSGRANEQFF. The CDR3 bases are TGTGCCAGCTCACAGGATAGCGGGAGGGCCAATGAGCAGTTCTTC.

At least ten counts were recorded for this clonotype. The chain carries TRBV20-1 and TRBJ1-1; TRBD1 might be the D (6 bases). In germline, CDR1 is DFQATT, CDR2 SNEGSKA (reference sequence). V lost 5 bases, J lost 0 bases, and 13 bases lay in between. CDR3 length equals 14 residues. Here the CDR3 DNA reads TGCAGTGCTCCAGACAGGATGATGAACACTGAAGCTTTCTTT. Translation gives CSAPDRMMNTEAFF.

This clonotype was counted at least ten times. CDR3 nucleotide sequence: TGTGCCAGCAGCTTAGACCCAGGGACCTACAATGAGCAGTTCTTC. Residues: CASSLDPGTYNEQFF. The chain has TRBV11-2 and TRBJ2-1, with D tentatively TRBD1 (5 bases). CDR1 and CDR2 (germline): SGHAT, FQNNGV. V dropped 0 bases and J dropped 2 bases, with 8 bases sitting between them. The CDR3 has 15 residues. The full variable domain, with the rest looked up from reference TRBV11-2 and TRBJ2-1, is EAGVAQSPRYKIIEKRQSVAFWCNPISGHATLYWYQQILGQGPKLLIQFQNNGVVDDSQLPKDRFSAERLKGVDSTLKIQPAKLEDSAVYLCASSLDPGTYNEQFFGPGTRLTVL.

This clonotype was counted ten times or more. V usage is TRBV3-1 and J usage is TRBJ2-1; 11 nucleotides agree with TRBD2. The ends lost 6 bases at V and 8 bases at J; junction bases unmatched: 9. Germline-derived CDR1 and CDR2 are LGHDT and YNNKEL (reference sequence). CDR3 size: 15 residues. As DNA, the CDR3 is TGTGCCAGCAGTCAAACTAGCGGGAGTCCGTATGAGCAGTTCTTC. This translates into CASSQTSGSPYEQFF.

At least ten counts were recorded for this clonotype. The V call is TRBV7-9, the J call TRBJ2-3; D is unclear. The V gene's germline CDR1 is SEHNR and CDR2 FQNEAQ (reference sequence). The CDR3 loop spans 12 amino acids. V shed 8 bases and J shed 6 bases, with 12 bases lying between them. The CDR3 loop is CASSPLGDTQYF. DNA of the CDR3: TGTGCCAGCTCACCACTCGGGGATACGCAGTATTTT.

This clonotype showed up many times. The V and J genes are TRBV28 and TRBJ2-2; perhaps TRBD1 as D (6 bases). Germline values: CDR1 MDHEN, CDR2 SYDVKM. The CDR3 totals 12 residues. The V end lost 7 bases, the J end lost 8 bases, and 11 bases lay between the germline ends. The CDR3 DNA reads TGTGCCAGCACCATCAGGGGAGGGGAGCTGTTTTTT. Amino acids: CASTIRGGELFF.

This clonotype was counted ten times or more. This chain joins TRBV11-2 and TRBJ2-1; D uncertain. With 5 bases removed from V and 8 bases from J, the gap between germline ends came to 22 bases. This CDR3 is 16 amino acids long. From germline, CDR1 is SGHAT and CDR2 FQNNGV. This chain's CDR3 is CASSHNPSGSRDEQFF. The CDR3 DNA follows: TGTGCCAGCAGCCACAACCCATCGGGTAGTAGAGATGAGCAGTTCTTC.